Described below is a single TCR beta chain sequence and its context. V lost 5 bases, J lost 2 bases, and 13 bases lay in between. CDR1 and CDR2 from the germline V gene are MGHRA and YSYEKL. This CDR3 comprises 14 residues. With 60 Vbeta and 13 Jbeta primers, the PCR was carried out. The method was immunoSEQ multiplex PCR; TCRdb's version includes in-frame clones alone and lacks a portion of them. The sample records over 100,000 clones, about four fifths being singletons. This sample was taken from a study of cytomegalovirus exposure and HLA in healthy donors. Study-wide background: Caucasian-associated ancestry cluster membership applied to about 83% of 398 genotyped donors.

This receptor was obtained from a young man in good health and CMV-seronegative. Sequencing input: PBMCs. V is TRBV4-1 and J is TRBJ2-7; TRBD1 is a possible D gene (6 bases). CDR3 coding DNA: TGCGCCAGCAGCAGAACAGGGTTTGCCTACGAGCAGTACTTC. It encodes CASSRTGFAYEQYF.